A selection of T cell receptor beta chains follows, all from one sample in a study of blood T cell repertoires in COVID-19. Using immunoSEQ multiplex PCR, the repertoire was profiled, and TCRdb retains in-frame clones only, with some absent. This table holds approximately 300,000 clones, more than 75% found once. Material: PBMCs or T cells enriched from blood (not recorded which). Receptors originate from a woman aged 18 to 35 who had recovered from COVID-19. Both conserved end residues are part of each CDR3. Each record gives: V gene, D gene, CDR3 length, J gene, clone size, CDR3 protein, CDR3 DNA. A D gene is named only where the DNA matches it firmly. The size entry is marked missing in some rows and otherwise reads once, few, many or a size class.

TRBV3-1/TRBV3-2	TRBD1	14	TRBJ1-2	few	CASSGSGTGGGYTF	TGTGCCAGCAGCGGATCCGGGACAGGGGGCGGCTACACCTTC
TRBV27	TRBD2	17	TRBJ2-1	.	CASSPRLAGHSYNEQFF	TGTGCCAGCAGCCCAAGACTAGCGGGACACTCCTACAATGAGCAGTTCTTC
TRBV5-1	TRBD2	15	TRBJ2-1	.	CASTRTSGSANEQFF	TGCGCCAGCACGAGGACTAGCGGGAGCGCCAATGAGCAGTTCTTC
TRBV7-2	.	14	TRBJ1-5	.	CASSLTHPNQPQHF	TGTGCCAGCAGCTTGACACATCCGAATCAGCCCCAGCATTTT
TRBV18	TRBD1	13	TRBJ1-5	.	CASSSDRDQPQHF	TGTGCCAGCTCCTCGGACAGGGATCAGCCCCAGCATTTT
TRBV6-5	TRBD1	14	TRBJ1-2	.	CASRLQGVNYGYTF	TGTGCCAGCAGGCTACAGGGGGTTAACTATGGCTACACCTTC
TRBV11-2	.	13	TRBJ1-1	.	CASSLWTNTEAFF	TGTGCCAGCAGCTTATGGACAAACACTGAAGCTTTCTTT
TRBV6-5	.	16	TRBJ1-3	.	CASSYSRGLGGNTIYF	TGTGCCAGCAGTTACTCCCGGGGGTTAGGAGGAAACACCATATATTTT
TRBV5-1	TRBD1	15	TRBJ1-5	.	CASSGGTGGNQPQHF	TGCGCCAGCAGTGGAGGGACAGGGGGAAACCAGCCCCAGCATTTT
TRBV16	.	15	TRBJ2-7	.	CASSPTSTVSYEQYF	TGTGCCAGCAGCCCGACCTCGACAGTTTCCTACGAGCAGTACTTC
TRBV15	.	15	TRBJ1-2	.	CATTVSRDKRGGYTF	TGTGCCACCACCGTGTCCCGGGACAAAAGGGGTGGCTACACCTTC
TRBV9	.	16	TRBJ2-3	few	CASSVAGGGGTDTQYF	TGTGCCAGCAGCGTAGCTGGGGGGGGCGGCACAGATACGCAGTATTTT
TRBV21-1	.	13	TRBJ2-7	.	CASRTSANYEQYF	TGTGCCAGCAGGACTAGCGCTAACTACGAGCAGTACTTC
TRBV10-3	TRBD2	14	TRBJ2-3	.	CAINERGEADTQYF	TGTGCCATCAATGAGCGGGGGGAGGCAGATACGCAGTATTTT
TRBV19	.	16	TRBJ2-6	.	CASKGHGSSGANVLTF	TGTGCCAGTAAGGGACACGGAAGCTCTGGGGCCAACGTCCTGACTTTC
TRBV6-5	TRBD1	16	TRBJ2-3	.	CASSYGTGDSTDTQYF	TGTGCCAGCAGTTACGGGACAGGGGATAGCACAGATACGCAGTATTTT
TRBV19	TRBD1	16	TRBJ1-4	.	CASTVDRGTYNEKLFF	TGTGCCAGTACCGTCGACAGGGGGACTTATAATGAAAAACTGTTTTTT